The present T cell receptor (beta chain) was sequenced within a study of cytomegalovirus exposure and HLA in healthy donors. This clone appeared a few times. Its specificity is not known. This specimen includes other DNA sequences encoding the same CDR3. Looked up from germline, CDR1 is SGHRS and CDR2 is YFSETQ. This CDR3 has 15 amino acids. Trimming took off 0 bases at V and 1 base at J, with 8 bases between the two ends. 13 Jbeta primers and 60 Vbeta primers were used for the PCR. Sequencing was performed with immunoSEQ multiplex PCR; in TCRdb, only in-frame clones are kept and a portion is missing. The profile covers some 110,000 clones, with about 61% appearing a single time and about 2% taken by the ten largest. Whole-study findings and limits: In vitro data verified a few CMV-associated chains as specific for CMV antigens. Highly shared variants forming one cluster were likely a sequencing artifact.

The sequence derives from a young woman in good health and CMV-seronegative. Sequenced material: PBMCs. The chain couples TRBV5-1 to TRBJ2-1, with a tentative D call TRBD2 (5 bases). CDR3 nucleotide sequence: TGCGCCAGCAGCTTGGGCGGCGGGTCCTACAATGAGCAGTTCTTC. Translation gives CASSLGGGSYNEQFF.